The present T cell receptor beta chain was sequenced within a study of T cell responses to AZD1222 COVID-19 vaccine (TCRdb year 2021). About the study as a whole: AZD1222 recipients given second doses at about 4 weeks or at about 12 weeks were pooled, since spike-specific TCR depth and breadth were not found to differ between the two schedules. A total of around 240 trial participants underwent TCR sequencing, of whom about 210 received two doses of AZD1222 and about 25 received two doses of the MenACWY control vaccine. Trial participants were enrolled by age into subgroups of 18-55, 56-69 and 70-plus years, and roughly 150, 30 and 60 TCR-sequenced participants, respectively, were included in these subgroups.

As concerns this clone: Its antigen remains unidentified. No much larger clone is present one base from it, and per-base qualities are unavailable.

What this sample's time point label stands for: baseline before first vaccination. Samples from vaccinated people were obtained from the UK trials COV001 and COV002, which included a single-blind randomized controlled phase 2/3 trial of AZD1222 (ChAdOx1 nCoV-19) in healthy adults. For TCRbeta chain sequencing, PBMC samples were collected from trial participants at day 0 and at day 28 after the second dose. The CDR3 regions of human TCRbeta chains were analyzed by immunosequencing. Per the original workflow: TCRs in the repertoires were matched against a reference library of SARS-CoV-2-specific TCRs that had been generated with the MIRA antigen-specificity platform. Breadth was defined as the fraction of unique TCRs that were SARS-CoV-2-associated, and depth was defined as the fraction of total T cells that were SARS-CoV-2-associated. Using the MIRA data, every spike-specific TCR was mapped to the spike region that the TCR reacted to and assigned to either a CD4 or a CD8 class. Log10-transformed breadth and depth values were compared by one-way ANOVA with Sidak's multiple comparisons tests. TCRdb's version of the immuneACCESS table is confined to in-frame rearrangements and falls short of the full clone set. An unresolved V gene accounts for under half of the shortfall where checked; the remainder is of unknown origin. V, J and clone size are taken as reported in that table, and D and trimming were inferred from the DNA itself. This sample is represented by some 120,000 clones; around nine tenths of them were singletons. Over 8.5% of the sample is in the top ten clones.

Findings and caveats that apply to the study as a whole: After two AZD1222 doses, spike-specific TCR breadth and depth were significantly higher than at day 0 and than in MenACWY recipients. The vaccine-associated CD4 TCRs covered the entire spike protein, and the dominant responses fell in regions 160-218 and 743-854. Because no day 14 peak-response samples were available, the repertoires could be characterized only after the peak T cell response. Most participants were white British and females outnumbered males, and the authors suggested that clonal diversity may have been underestimated. Epitopes outside the regions mutated in the B.1.351 and B.1.1.7 variants were reportedly recognized by nearly half of the unique spike-specific TCRs. Conclusions about previously exposed vaccinees are limited because only six or seven AZD1222 recipients were SARS-CoV-2 seropositive at baseline. In the small 56-69-year group, the increase in depth fell short of significance, most likely because of low power.

The CDR3, from cysteine to phenylalanine, totals 14 residues. The read is trimmed to its CDR3 DNA, 42 bases read in frame from base 1. CDR1 WNHNN and CDR2 SYGVQD are derived from the germline V gene (reference sequence). The V end gives up 6 bases and the J end 2 bases, leaving 1 base in the junction not matched to a gene. The specimen comprised peripheral blood, sampled on day 0 of AZD1222 vaccination. The clonotype originates from an adult in good health. Recombination joined TRBV10-1 with TRBJ2-7; 13 nucleotides in the junction match TRBD2. The CDR3 sequence is CASRLAGGPYEQYF. The DNA sequence follows: TGCGCCAGCAGACTAGCGGGAGGGCCCTACGAGCAGTACTTC.